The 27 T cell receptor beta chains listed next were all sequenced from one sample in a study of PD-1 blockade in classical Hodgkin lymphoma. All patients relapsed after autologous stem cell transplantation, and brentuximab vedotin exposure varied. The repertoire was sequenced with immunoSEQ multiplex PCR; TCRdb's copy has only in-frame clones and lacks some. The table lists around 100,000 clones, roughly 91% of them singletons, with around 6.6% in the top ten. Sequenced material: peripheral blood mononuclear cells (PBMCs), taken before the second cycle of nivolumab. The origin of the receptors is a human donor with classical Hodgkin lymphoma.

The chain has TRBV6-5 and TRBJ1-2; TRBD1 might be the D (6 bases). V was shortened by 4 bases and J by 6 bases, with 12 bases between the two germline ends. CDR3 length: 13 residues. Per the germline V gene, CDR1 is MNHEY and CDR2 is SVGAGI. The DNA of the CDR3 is TGTGCCAGCAGTTCACAGGGAAACCATGGCTACACCTTC. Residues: CASSSQGNHGYTF.

The CDR3 loop reads CASSLAVGGPYTDTQYF. DNA of the CDR3: TGTGCCAGCAGCTTGGCAGTGGGGGGGCCTTACACAGATACGCAGTATTTT. This sequence joins TRBV5-8 and TRBJ2-3; TRBD2 might be the D (7 bases). The CDR3 totals 17 residues. Germline V CDR1 and CDR2: SGHTS, YDEGEE. The V end was cut by 0 bases, the J end by 2 bases, with 16 bases between.

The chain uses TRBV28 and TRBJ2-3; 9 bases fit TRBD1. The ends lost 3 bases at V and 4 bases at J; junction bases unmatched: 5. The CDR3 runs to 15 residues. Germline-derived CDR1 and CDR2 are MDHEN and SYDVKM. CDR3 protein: CASSLGTGTSDTQYF. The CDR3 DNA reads TGTGCCAGCAGTTTGGGGACAGGGACGTCAGATACGCAGTATTTT.

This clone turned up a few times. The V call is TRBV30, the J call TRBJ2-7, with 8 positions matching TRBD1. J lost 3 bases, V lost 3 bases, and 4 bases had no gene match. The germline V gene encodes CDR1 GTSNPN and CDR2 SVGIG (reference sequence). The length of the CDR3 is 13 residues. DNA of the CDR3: TGTGCCTGGAGGGACGACAGGGGCTACGAGCAGTACTTC. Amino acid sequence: CAWRDDRGYEQYF.

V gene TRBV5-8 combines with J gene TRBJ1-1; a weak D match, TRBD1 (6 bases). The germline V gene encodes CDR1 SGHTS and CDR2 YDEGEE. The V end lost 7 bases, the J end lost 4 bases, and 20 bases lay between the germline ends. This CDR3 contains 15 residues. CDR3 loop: CASLDRSVTTTEAFF. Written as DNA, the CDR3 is TGTGCCAGCCTGGACAGAAGCGTTACCACCACTGAAGCTTTCTTT.

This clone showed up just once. The CDR3 loop reads CASSPGGQLGNTIYF. DNA for the CDR3: TGTGCCAGCAGCCCGGGGGGACAGCTTGGAAACACCATATATTTT. The chain employs TRBV7-9 and TRBJ1-3; the match to TRBD1 covers 7 bases. Germline assignment: CDR1 SEHNR and CDR2 FQNEAQ (reference sequence). The CDR3 consists of 15 residues. With V trimmed by 5 bases and J by 3 bases, 7 bases remained unmatched.

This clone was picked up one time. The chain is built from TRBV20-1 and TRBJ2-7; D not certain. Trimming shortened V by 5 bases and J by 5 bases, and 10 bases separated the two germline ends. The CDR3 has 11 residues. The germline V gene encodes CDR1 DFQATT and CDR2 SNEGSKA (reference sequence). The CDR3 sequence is CSARNLHEQYF. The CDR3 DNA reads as TGCAGTGCTCGGAATCTCCACGAGCAGTACTTC.

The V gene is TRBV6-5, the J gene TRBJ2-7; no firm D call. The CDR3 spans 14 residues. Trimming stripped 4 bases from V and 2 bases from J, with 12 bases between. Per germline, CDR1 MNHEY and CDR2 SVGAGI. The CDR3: CASSSRRVPYEQYF. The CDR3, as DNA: TGTGCCAGCAGTTCGAGAAGGGTTCCCTACGAGCAGTACTTC.

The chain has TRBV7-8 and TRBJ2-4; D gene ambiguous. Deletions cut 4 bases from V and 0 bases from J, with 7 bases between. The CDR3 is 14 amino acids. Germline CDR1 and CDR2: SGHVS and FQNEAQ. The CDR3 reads CASSSYLAKNIQYF. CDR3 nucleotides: TGTGCCAGCAGCTCCTACTTAGCCAAAAACATTCAGTACTTC.

CDR3 protein: CASSLAGGIYNEQFF. The CDR3 DNA follows: TGTGCCAGCAGCTTAGCCGGGGGGATCTACAATGAGCAGTTCTTC. V and J are TRBV11-3 and TRBJ2-1; 7 nucleotides match TRBD2. The CDR3 extends over 15 amino acids. The germline gives CDR1 SGHNT, CDR2 YENEEA. The V and J ends lost 1 base and 3 bases, in that order; junction bases with no gene match: 3.

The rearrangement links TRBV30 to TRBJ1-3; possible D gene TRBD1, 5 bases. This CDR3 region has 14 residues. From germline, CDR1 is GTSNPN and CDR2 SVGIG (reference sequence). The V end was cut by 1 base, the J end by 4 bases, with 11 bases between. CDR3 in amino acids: CAWSGTDMGNTIYF. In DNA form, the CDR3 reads TGTGCCTGGAGTGGTACGGACATGGGAAACACCATATATTTT.

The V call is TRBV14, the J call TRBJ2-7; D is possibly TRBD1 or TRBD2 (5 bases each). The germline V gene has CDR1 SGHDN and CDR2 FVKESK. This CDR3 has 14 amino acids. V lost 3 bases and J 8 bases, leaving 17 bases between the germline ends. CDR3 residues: CASSHRWDEVQQYF. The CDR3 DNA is TGTGCCAGCAGCCATCGTTGGGACGAAGTACAGCAGTACTTC.

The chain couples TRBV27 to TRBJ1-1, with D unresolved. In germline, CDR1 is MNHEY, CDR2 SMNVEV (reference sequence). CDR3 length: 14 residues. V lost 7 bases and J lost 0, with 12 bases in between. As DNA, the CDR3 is TGTGCCAGCACCTATAGTGGGATGAACACTGAAGCTTTCTTT. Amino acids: CASTYSGMNTEAFF.

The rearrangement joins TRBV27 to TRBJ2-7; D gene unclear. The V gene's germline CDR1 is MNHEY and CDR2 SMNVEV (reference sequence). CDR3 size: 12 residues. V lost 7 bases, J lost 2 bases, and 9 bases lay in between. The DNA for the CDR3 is TGTGCCAGCACCCCCTCTACCTACGAGCAGTACTTC. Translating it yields CASTPSTYEQYF.

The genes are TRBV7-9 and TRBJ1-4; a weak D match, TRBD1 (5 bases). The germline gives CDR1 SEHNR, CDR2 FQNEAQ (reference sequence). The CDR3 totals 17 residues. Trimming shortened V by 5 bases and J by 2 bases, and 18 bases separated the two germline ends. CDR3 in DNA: TGTGCCAGCAGCGCCCCCCGCGGGGGTCAGACTAATGAAAAACTGTTTTTT. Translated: CASSAPRGGQTNEKLFF.

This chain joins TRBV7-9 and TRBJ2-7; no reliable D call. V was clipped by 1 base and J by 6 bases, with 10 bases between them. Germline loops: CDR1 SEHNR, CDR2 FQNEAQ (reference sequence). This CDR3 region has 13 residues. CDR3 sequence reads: CASSLETRAEQYF. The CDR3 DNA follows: TGTGCCAGCAGCTTAGAAACCAGAGCCGAGCAGTACTTC.

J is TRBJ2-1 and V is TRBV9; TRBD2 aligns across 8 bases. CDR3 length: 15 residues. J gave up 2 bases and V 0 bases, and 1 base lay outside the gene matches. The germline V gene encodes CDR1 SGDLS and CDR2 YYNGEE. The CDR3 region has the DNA TGTGCCAGCAGCGTAGTCGGGGGGGCCTACAATGAGCAGTTCTTC. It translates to CASSVVGGAYNEQFF.

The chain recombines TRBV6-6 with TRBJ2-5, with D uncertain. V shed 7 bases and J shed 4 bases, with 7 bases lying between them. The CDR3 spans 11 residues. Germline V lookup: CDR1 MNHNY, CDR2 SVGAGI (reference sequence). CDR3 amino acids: CASKKGETQYF. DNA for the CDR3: TGTGCCAGCAAGAAGGGAGAGACCCAGTACTTC.

The CDR3, as DNA: TGCGCCAGCAGCCAAGACGCACCAACTGAAGCTTTCTTT. Its translation: CASSQDAPTEAFF. The gene calls are TRBV4-3 and TRBJ1-1; D ambiguous. CDR3 length: 13 amino acids. Trimming left V 0 bases short and J 5 bases short, with 7 bases between. Germline lookup yields CDR1 LGHNA and CDR2 YSLEER.

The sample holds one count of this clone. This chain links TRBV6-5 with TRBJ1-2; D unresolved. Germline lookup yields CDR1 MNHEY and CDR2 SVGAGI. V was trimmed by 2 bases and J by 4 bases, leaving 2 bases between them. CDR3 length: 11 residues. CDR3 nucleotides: TGTGCCAGCAGTTACACCTATGGCTACACCTTC. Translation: CASSYTYGYTF.

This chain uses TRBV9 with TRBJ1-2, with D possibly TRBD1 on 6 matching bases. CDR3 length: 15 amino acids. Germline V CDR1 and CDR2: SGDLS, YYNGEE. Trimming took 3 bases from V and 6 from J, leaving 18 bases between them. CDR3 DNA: TGTGCCAGCAGCGGAAAATACTTACAGGGAGATGGCTACACCTTC. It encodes CASSGKYLQGDGYTF.

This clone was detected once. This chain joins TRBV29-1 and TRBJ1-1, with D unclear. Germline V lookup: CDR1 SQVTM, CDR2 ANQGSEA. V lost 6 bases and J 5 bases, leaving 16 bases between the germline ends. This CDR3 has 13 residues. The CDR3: CSVGDGGRTEAFF. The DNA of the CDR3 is TGCAGCGTCGGAGACGGAGGAAGGACTGAAGCTTTCTTT. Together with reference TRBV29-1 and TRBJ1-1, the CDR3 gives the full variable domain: SAVISQKPSRDICQRGTSLTIQCQVDSQVTMMFWYRQQPGQSLTLIATANQGSEATYESGFVIDKFPISRPNLTFSTLTVSNMSPEDSSIYLCSVGDGGRTEAFFGQGTRLTVV.

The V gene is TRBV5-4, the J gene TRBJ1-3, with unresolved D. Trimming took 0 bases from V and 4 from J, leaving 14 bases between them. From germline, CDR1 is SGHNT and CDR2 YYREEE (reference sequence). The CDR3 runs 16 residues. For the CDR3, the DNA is TGTGCCAGCAGCTTGGGAGGAGAGCAGACCGGAAACACCATATATTTT. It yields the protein CASSLGGEQTGNTIYF.

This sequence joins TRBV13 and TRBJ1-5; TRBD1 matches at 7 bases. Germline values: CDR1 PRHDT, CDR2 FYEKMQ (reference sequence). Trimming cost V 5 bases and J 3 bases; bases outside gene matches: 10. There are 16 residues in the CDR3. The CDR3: CASSGPGTDINQPQHF. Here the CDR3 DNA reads TGTGCCAGCAGCGGGCCCGGGACAGACATCAATCAGCCCCAGCATTTT. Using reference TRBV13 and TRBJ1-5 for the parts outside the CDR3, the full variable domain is AAGVIQSPRHLIKEKRETATLKCYPIPRHDTVYWYQQGPGQDPQFLISFYEKMQSDKGSIPDRFSAQQFSDYHSELNMSSLELGDSALYFCASSGPGTDINQPQHFGDGTRLSIL.

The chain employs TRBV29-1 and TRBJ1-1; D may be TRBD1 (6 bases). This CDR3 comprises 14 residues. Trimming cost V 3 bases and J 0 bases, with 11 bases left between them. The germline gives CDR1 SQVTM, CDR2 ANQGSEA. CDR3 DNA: TGCAGCGTTGAGGGGGGCTCCGTGAACACTGAAGCTTTCTTT. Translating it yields CSVEGGSVNTEAFF.

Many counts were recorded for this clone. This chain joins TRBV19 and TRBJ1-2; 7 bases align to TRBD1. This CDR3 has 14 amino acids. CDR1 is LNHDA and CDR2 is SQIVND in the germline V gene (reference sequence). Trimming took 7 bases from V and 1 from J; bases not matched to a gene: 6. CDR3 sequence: CASTVGTVNYGYTF. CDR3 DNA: TGTGCCAGTACCGTCGGGACAGTTAACTATGGCTACACCTTC. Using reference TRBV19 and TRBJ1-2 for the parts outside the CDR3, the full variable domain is DGGITQSPKYLFRKEGQNVTLSCEQNLNHDAMYWYRQDPGQGLRLIYYSQIVNDFQKGDIAEGYSVSREKKESFPLTVTSAQKNPTAFYLCASTVGTVNYGYTFGSGTRLTVV.

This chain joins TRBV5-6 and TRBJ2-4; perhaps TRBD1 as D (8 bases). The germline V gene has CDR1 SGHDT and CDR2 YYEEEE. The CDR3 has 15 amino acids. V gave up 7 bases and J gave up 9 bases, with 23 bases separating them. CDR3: CASDLGTGPGGIQYF. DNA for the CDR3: TGTGCCAGCGATCTCGGGACAGGTCCGGGGGGCATTCAGTACTTC. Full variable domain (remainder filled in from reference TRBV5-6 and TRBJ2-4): DAGVTQSPTHLIKTRGQQVTLRCSPKSGHDTVSWYQQALGQGPQFIFQYYEEEERQRGNFPDRFSGHQFPNYSSELNVNALLLGDSALYLCASDLGTGPGGIQYFGAGTRLSVL.